Below, 9 T cell receptor beta chains from the same sample are listed, as sequenced in a study of technical replicates of blood from several donors (TCRdb year 2017). The method behind the library was the immunoSEQ multiplex PCR assay. TCRdb holds this immuneACCESS table with in-frame rearrangements only. Some clones are missing; in checked studies, unresolved V genes explain under half, and the rest has no known cause. In all, the sample holds roughly 12,000 clones, and almost 95% of those were seen once. Together, the top ten hold 6% to 9.5% of the sample. Sequences were obtained from PBMCs. Receptors were obtained from a human donor in good health.

V gene TRBV6-1 combines with J gene TRBJ2-4; 9 nucleotides line up with TRBD1. This CDR3 has 19 residues. Unmatched junction bases numbered 15, after V lost 0 bases and J lost 6 bases. Germline CDR1 MNHNS, CDR2 SASEGT. The CDR3 DNA sequence: TGTGCCAGCAGTGAAGCGCTTCAGTTGTTGGGACAGGGCTCAAACATTCAGTACTTC. Its protein product is CASSEALQLLGQGSNIQYF.

V gene TRBV11-3 combines with J gene TRBJ2-3; perhaps TRBD1 as D (6 bases). The V and J ends lost 5 bases and 0 bases respectively, with 9 bases between them. The CDR3 consists of 14 residues. The germline CDR1 and CDR2 sequences are SGHNT and YENEEA. The CDR3 protein is CASSGDTSTDTQYF. CDR3 DNA: TGTGCCAGCAGCGGGGACACTAGCACAGATACGCAGTATTTT.

The CDR3 sequence: CASSIQEHYGYTF. DNA of the CDR3: TGTGCCAGCAGTATTCAGGAACACTATGGCTACACCTTC. The chain uses TRBV6-5 and TRBJ1-2, with D hard to call. This CDR3 has 13 amino acids. Germline V gene lookup returns CDR1 MNHEY and CDR2 SVGAGI. V was cut by 5 bases and J by 3 bases, with 10 bases left in between.

V usage is TRBV29-1 and J usage is TRBJ2-7, with D maybe TRBD2 (6 bases). Trimming removed 6 bases from V and 0 bases from J, with 21 bases in between. Germline assignment: CDR1 SQVTM and CDR2 ANQGSEA. The CDR3 runs 16 residues. CDR3 sequence: CSVKGLEEGNSYEQYF. In DNA form, the CDR3 reads TGCAGCGTGAAGGGGTTAGAGGAGGGAAACTCCTACGAGCAGTACTTC.

The V gene is TRBV18, the J gene TRBJ2-5; the match to TRBD1 covers 12 bases. With 2 bases clipped from V and 4 bases from J, the junction kept 2 bases outside the gene matches. Germline CDR1 is KGHSH and CDR2 is LQKENI. This CDR3 has 15 amino acids. The CDR3 bases are TGTGCCAGCTCACCAGGGACAGGGGGCGGAGAGACCCAGTACTTC. As protein: CASSPGTGGGETQYF.

This clone has only one observation. V usage is TRBV27 and J usage is TRBJ1-2, with a tentative D call TRBD1 (6 bases). V lost 4 bases, J lost 5 bases, and 14 bases lay in between. The CDR3 sequence is 14 residues long. Germline V gene lookup returns CDR1 MNHEY and CDR2 SMNVEV (reference sequence). The CDR3 spells CASSWGGGGYGYTF. The CDR3 DNA follows: TGTGCCAGCAGTTGGGGAGGGGGAGGTTATGGCTACACCTTC.

The V gene is TRBV2, the J gene TRBJ2-5; 9 nucleotides align to TRBD2. The CDR3 has 16 residues. V was clipped by 1 base and J by 5 bases; unmatched bases: 8. Per germline, CDR1 SNHLY and CDR2 FYNNEI. CDR3 nucleotide sequence: TGTGCCAGCAGTGAAGGACCAGCGGGAGGCATGGAGACCCAGTACTTC. Its translation: CASSEGPAGGMETQYF.

The CDR3 DNA follows: TGTGCCAGCACCAATCCCAGGGGGTTGAACACCGGGGAGCTGTTTTTT. Translation gives CASTNPRGLNTGELFF. The chain employs TRBV2 and TRBJ2-2; 7 nucleotides line up with TRBD1. CDR1 is SNHLY and CDR2 is FYNNEI in the germline V gene. The junction had 9 bases not matched to a gene; V was cut back by 7 bases and J by 1 base. CDR3 length equals 16 residues. The complete variable domain, with remaining parts taken from reference TRBV2 and TRBJ2-2, reads EPEVTQTPSHQVTQMGQEVILRCVPISNHLYFYWYRQILGQKVEFLVSFYNNEISEKSEIFDDQFSVERPDGSNFTLKIRSTKLEDSAMYFCASTNPRGLNTGELFFGEGSRLTVL.

This rearrangement joins TRBV12-5 to TRBJ2-2; TRBD2 matches 9 bases. This CDR3 is built from 20 residues. Germline V gene lookup returns CDR1 LGHNT and CDR2 FRNRAP. J lost 2 bases, V lost 3 bases, and 16 bases had no gene match. In nucleotides, the CDR3 is TGTGCTAGTGGTTTCTTACTGACTAGCGGCACAACAACTAACACCGGGGAGCTGTTTTTT. Residues: CASGFLLTSGTTTNTGELFF.